This TCR beta chain was captured in a study of OX40 agonist ivuxolimab in advanced cancers. With V trimmed by 2 bases and J by 8 bases, 8 bases remained unmatched. This CDR3 contains 16 residues. Germline V CDR1 and CDR2: LNHDA, SQIVND (reference sequence). The method was immunoSEQ multiplex PCR; TCRdb's version includes in-frame clones alone and lacks a portion of them. The repertoire consists of 30,000 to 35,000 clones, with 87% occurring once and the leading ten covering roughly 25%. The material was CD4+ or CD8+ T cells sorted from blood, obtained in a trial of the OX40 agonist ivuxolimab. The source is an adult with an advanced solid tumor such as melanoma, head and neck, liver or kidney cancer. The chain employs TRBV19 and TRBJ2-1; 11 nucleotides agree with TRBD1. The CDR3 nucleotides read TGTGCCAGTAGTATAAGTCGGGGGACAGGGGGTCATGAGCAGTTCTTC. Translation gives CASSISRGTGGHEQFF.